The 27 T cell receptor beta chains reported below all come from one sample, sequenced in a study of T cell responses to AZD1222 COVID-19 vaccine. The protocol was immunoSEQ multiplex PCR, while the TCRdb copy is restricted to in-frame clones and leaves out a portion. The table shows roughly 140,000 clones, with 90% to 95% occurring only once. The sequences come from peripheral blood, collected 28 days after the second AZD1222 dose. The receptor source for this set is an adult who received the AZD1222 COVID-19 vaccine.

This CDR3 is CASSDGGGSTDTQYF. The CDR3 region has the DNA TGTGCCAGCAGTGACGGTGGCGGGAGCACAGATACGCAGTATTTT. The genes are TRBV6-4 and TRBJ2-3; D might be TRBD2 (5 bases). This CDR3 region has 15 residues. Trimming took 2 bases from V and 0 from J, leaving 9 bases between them. Germline V gene sequence: CDR1 MRHNA, CDR2 SNTAGT.

This rearrangement joins TRBV19 to TRBJ1-6; a weak D match, TRBD1 (5 bases). The CDR3 covers 15 residues. Germline CDR1 and CDR2: LNHDA and SQIVND (reference sequence). V lost 4 bases and J lost 3, with 10 bases in between. The CDR3 DNA follows: TGTGCCAGTAGTACGGACATCGTCTATAATTCACCCCTCCACTTT. Translating gives CASSTDIVYNSPLHF.

The CDR3 region is CASSIAGAFSYEQYF. The CDR3 bases are TGTGCCAGTAGTATAGCAGGGGCTTTTTCCTACGAGCAGTACTTC. The V gene is TRBV19, the J gene TRBJ2-7; D perhaps matches TRBD1 (6 bases). V gave up 1 base and J gave up 1 base, with 11 bases separating them. This CDR3 contains 15 residues. Per germline, CDR1 LNHDA and CDR2 SQIVND (reference sequence).

V usage is TRBV7-9 and J usage is TRBJ1-1; 8 bases are shared with TRBD1. The CDR3 has 16 amino acids. Germline CDR1 reads SEHNR; CDR2 reads FQNEAQ (reference sequence). V dropped 5 bases and J dropped 4; count of bases not matched to a gene: 12. DNA for the CDR3: TGTGCCAGCAGCCCTTTGACAGGGGCGGCGATCACTGAAGCTTTCTTT. It is translated as CASSPLTGAAITEAFF. Full variable domain (rest looked up from reference TRBV7-9 and TRBJ1-1): DTGVSQNPRHKITKRGQNVTFRCDPISEHNRLYWYRQTLGQGPEFLTYFQNEAQLEKSRLLSDRFSAERPKGSFSTLEIQRTEQGDSAMYLCASSPLTGAAITEAFFGQGTRLTVV.

The rearrangement joins TRBV4-1 to TRBJ2-1; D gene uncertain. Germline loops: CDR1 MGHRA, CDR2 YSYEKL. There are 15 residues in the CDR3. V was trimmed by 0 bases and J by 3 bases, leaving 9 bases between them. CDR3 sequence: CASSQDSSYYNEQFF. The CDR3 region has the DNA TGCGCCAGCAGCCAAGATTCGTCCTACTACAATGAGCAGTTCTTC.

The chain has TRBV5-1 and TRBJ1-2; TRBD1 might be the D (5 bases). The ends were cut back, 5 bases at V and 7 bases at J, with 24 bases in the middle. CDR1 and CDR2 from the germline V gene are SGHRS and YFSETQ. The CDR3 covers 16 residues. This CDR3 is CASSPHAQAGSSGYTF. CDR3 bases: TGCGCCAGCAGTCCACATGCGCAGGCAGGGTCGAGTGGCTACACCTTC.

The chain employs TRBV9 and TRBJ2-5, with TRBD2 matching over 7 bases. Germline assignment: CDR1 SGDLS and CDR2 YYNGEE. The CDR3 totals 14 residues. J gave up 5 bases and V 4 bases, and 8 bases lay outside the gene matches. CDR3 loop: CASSSRGGFETQYF. Here the CDR3 DNA reads TGTGCCAGCAGCTCACGCGGGGGTTTTGAGACCCAGTACTTC.

V gene TRBV9 combines with J gene TRBJ2-3; D may be TRBD1 (5 bases). From germline, CDR1 is SGDLS and CDR2 YYNGEE. This CDR3 has 14 residues. V shed 2 bases and J shed 3 bases, with 10 bases lying between them. CDR3 region: CASSVGRVTDTQYF. Written as DNA, the CDR3 is TGTGCCAGCAGCGTGGGCAGGGTGACAGATACGCAGTATTTT.

This chain joins TRBV5-1 and TRBJ1-1; 8 positions agree with TRBD1. Germline loops: CDR1 SGHRS, CDR2 YFSETQ. The CDR3 extends over 17 amino acids. With V trimmed by 3 bases and J by 4 bases, 14 bases remained unmatched. The CDR3 coding sequence is TGCGCCAGCAGCTCCTTAGGACAGGGACGGGGGAGCACTGAAGCTTTCTTT. It specifies CASSSLGQGRGSTEAFF.

The J gene is TRBJ2-1, the V gene TRBV9; D gene uncertain. Trimming cost V 0 bases and J 6 bases, with 10 bases left between them. CDR3 length: 14 amino acids. The germline V gene encodes CDR1 SGDLS and CDR2 YYNGEE. Here the CDR3 DNA reads TGTGCCAGCAGCGTAGGATCCTTTTCCAATGAGCAGTTCTTC. Amino acids: CASSVGSFSNEQFF.

J is TRBJ2-1 and V is TRBV5-1; D may be TRBD1 (6 bases). Trimming took off 0 bases at V and 11 bases at J, with 18 bases between the two ends. This CDR3 region has 15 residues. Germline CDR1 SGHRS, CDR2 YFSETQ. The CDR3 nucleotides read TGCGCCAGCAGCTTGGCCGAACAGGGTGTGGGGAAGCAGTTCTTC. Protein: CASSLAEQGVGKQFF.

The chain has TRBV6-6 and TRBJ2-2, with D possibly TRBD1 on 7 matching bases. CDR3 length: 14 residues. Trimming removed 6 bases from V and 4 bases from J, with 12 bases in between. CDR1 is MNHNY, CDR2 SVGAGI, per germline (reference sequence). This CDR3 reads CASSPQGGTGELFF. CDR3 sequence (DNA): TGTGCCAGCAGCCCTCAGGGGGGCACCGGGGAGCTGTTTTTT.

Only one count was recorded for this clone. The chain couples TRBV2 to TRBJ1-3; the D gene is possibly TRBD1 (5 bases). The V gene lost 5 bases and the J gene lost 0 bases, with 8 bases spanning the gap. This CDR3 has 14 amino acids. CDR1 is SNHLY and CDR2 is FYNNEI in the germline V gene. The CDR3 region has the DNA TGTGCCAGCAGTTTAGACAGCTCTGGAAACACCATATATTTT. This translates into CASSLDSSGNTIYF.

This chain uses TRBV6-5 with TRBJ1-1; D gene ambiguous. Germline-derived CDR1 and CDR2 are MNHEY and SVGAGI. The CDR3 has 15 amino acids. Trimming cost V 8 bases and J 2 bases, with 18 bases left between them. The CDR3 is CASGDLSQLNTEAFF. The CDR3 DNA follows: TGTGCCAGCGGAGATCTCAGCCAATTAAACACTGAAGCTTTCTTT.

The chain links TRBV7-9 to TRBJ1-2; D not resolved. V was clipped by 1 base and J by 8 bases, with 8 bases between them. Germline CDR1 and CDR2: SEHNR and FQNEAQ (reference sequence). The CDR3 has 12 amino acids. The CDR3 bases are TGTGCCAGCAGCTTAGGGAACTCGGGCTACACCTTC. Residues: CASSLGNSGYTF.

The rearrangement uses TRBV9 and TRBJ1-2; 8 bases line up with TRBD1. The CDR3 has 16 residues. Germline CDR1 and CDR2: SGDLS and YYNGEE. The junction had 18 bases not matched to a gene; V was cut back by 6 bases and J by 8 bases. CDR3 sequence: CASKDRDDEGWEGYTF. CDR3 nucleotides: TGTGCCAGCAAGGACAGGGATGACGAAGGGTGGGAAGGCTACACCTTC.

J is TRBJ1-2 and V is TRBV2; D is undetermined. V was cut by 5 bases and J by 7 bases, with 11 bases left in between. The CDR3 totals 12 residues. Germline CDR1 is SNHLY and CDR2 is FYNNEI. CDR3 DNA: TGTGCCAGCAGTATCCGACTTGGTGGCTACACCTTC. It yields the protein CASSIRLGGYTF. The complete variable domain, with remaining parts taken from reference TRBV2 and TRBJ1-2, reads EPEVTQTPSHQVTQMGQEVILRCVPISNHLYFYWYRQILGQKVEFLVSFYNNEISEKSEIFDDQFSVERPDGSNFTLKIRSTKLEDSAMYFCASSIRLGGYTFGSGTRLTVV.

CDR3 amino acids: CASSQEIISSGANVLTF. CDR3 in DNA: TGTGCCAGCAGCCAAGAGATAATTAGCTCTGGGGCCAACGTCCTGACTTTC. The V gene is TRBV3-1 (or the pseudogene TRBV3-2), the J gene TRBJ2-6, with D unclear. Germline loops: CDR1 LGHDT, CDR2 YNNKEL (reference sequence). The CDR3 runs 17 residues. V was trimmed by 0 bases and J by 0 bases, leaving 9 bases between them.

The chain has TRBV21-1 and TRBJ2-1; TRBD2, the table's D call, was not compared with the DNA. TRBV21-1 is listed as a pseudogene. The CDR3 has 13 amino acids. CDR3 sequence (DNA): TGTGCCAGCAGTAGCGGGGGTTCAAATGAGCAGTTCTTC. As protein: CASSSGGSNEQFF.

This sequence joins TRBV11-3 and TRBJ2-7, with TRBD2 matching over 12 bases. Germline V gene lookup returns CDR1 SGHNT and CDR2 YENEEA. This CDR3 is built from 17 residues. With 4 bases clipped from V and 5 bases from J, the junction kept 12 bases outside the gene matches. CDR3 sequence reads: CASSSSLAGGPQHEQYF. The CDR3 coding sequence is TGTGCCAGCAGCTCCTCACTAGCGGGGGGCCCCCAACACGAGCAGTACTTC.

This clone was seen once. The rearrangement joins TRBV18 to TRBJ2-1, with TRBD1 matching over 7 bases. J lost 3 bases, V lost 4 bases, and 12 bases had no gene match. CDR1 and CDR2 (germline): KGHSH, LQKENI. CDR3 length: 17 residues. This CDR3 is CASSRTQQGRSYNEQFF. CDR3 DNA sequence: TGTGCCAGCTCACGAACCCAACAGGGGAGAAGCTACAATGAGCAGTTCTTC.

This chain connects TRBV9 to TRBJ1-3; D gene unclear. The V gene's germline CDR1 is SGDLS and CDR2 YYNGEE. CDR3 length equals 15 residues. Trimming stripped 4 bases from V and 2 bases from J, with 13 bases between. CDR3 in amino acids: CASSFAGSPGNTIYF. The CDR3 bases are TGTGCCAGCAGCTTTGCGGGCAGCCCTGGAAACACCATATATTTT.

In its sample, this clone was seen a few times. The chain combines TRBV5-1 with TRBJ1-2; 7 bases align to TRBD1. The CDR3 length is 16 residues. Germline assignment: CDR1 SGHRS and CDR2 YFSETQ. Losses at the gene ends were 4 bases for V and 4 bases for J; bases not matched to a gene: 13. The CDR3 loop is CASSPSGTTGVYGYTF. The CDR3 region has the DNA TGCGCCAGCAGCCCAAGTGGGACCACAGGGGTCTATGGCTACACCTTC.

The rearrangement links TRBV7-9 to TRBJ2-2; possibly TRBD1 for D (6 bases). The CDR3 runs 14 residues. CDR1 SEHNR and CDR2 FQNEAQ come from the germline V gene (reference sequence). With 5 bases removed from V and 4 bases from J, the gap between germline ends came to 11 bases. CDR3 in amino acids: CASSIQGGTGELFF. For the CDR3, the DNA is TGTGCCAGCAGCATACAGGGTGGCACCGGGGAGCTGTTTTTT.

The rearrangement joins TRBV25-1 to TRBJ1-4, with D maybe TRBD1 (6 bases). Trimming removed 3 bases from V and 1 base from J, with 12 bases in between. This CDR3 has 16 amino acids. Germline V CDR1 and CDR2: MGHDK, SYGVNS. CDR3 protein: CASSDQGRITNEKLFF. The DNA of the CDR3 is TGTGCCAGCAGTGATCAGGGGAGGATAACTAATGAAAAACTGTTTTTT.

J is TRBJ1-1 and V is TRBV6-5; TRBD1 is a possible D gene (6 bases). Germline V CDR1 and CDR2: MNHEY, SVGAGI. V was clipped by 2 bases and J by 8 bases, with 12 bases between them. This CDR3 is built from 13 residues. The CDR3 reads CASSYMLGHEAFF. The CDR3 bases are TGTGCCAGCAGTTACATGTTGGGACACGAAGCTTTCTTT.

This chain uses TRBV6-5 with TRBJ1-5, with TRBD1 matching 8 bases. The V segment lost 6 bases and the J segment 3 bases; nucleotides outside the gene matches: 7. The CDR3 totals 15 residues. Germline-derived CDR1 and CDR2 are MNHEY and SVGAGI. The CDR3 loop reads CASRETGDYNQPQHF. The CDR3 nucleotides read TGTGCCAGCAGGGAGACAGGGGACTACAATCAGCCCCAGCATTTT.